The 2 T cell receptor beta chains in this list originate from one sample, sequenced in a study of response to subunit inactivated influenza vaccine. TCRdb reprocessed the RT-PCR reads via MiXCR and lists one record per CDR3 protein. The table has 450,000 to 500,000 distinct CDR3 sequences, roughly 9.7% seen once. Here the sequenced sample was PBMCs from blood, taken more than 35 days after vaccination. These receptors all come from a man aged 45 to 65 who received an inactivated influenza vaccine.

The sample holds many counts of this clonotype. This sequence joins TRBV3-1 and TRBJ2-7; D perhaps matches TRBD1 (5 bases). With 0 bases removed from V and 4 bases from J, the gap between germline ends came to 13 bases. Per the germline V gene, CDR1 is LGHDT and CDR2 is YNNKEL (reference sequence). The CDR3 covers 15 residues. The CDR3 sequence: CASSQELGAAYEQYF. The DNA for the CDR3 is TGTGCCAGCAGCCAAGAGCTAGGGGCCGCTTACGAGCAGTACTTC.

The CDR3 sequence: CASSRSLGTDTQYF. In nucleotides, the CDR3 is TGTGCCAGCAGCCGCAGCCTGGGCACAGATACGCAGTATTTT. The V and J genes are TRBV2 and TRBJ2-3, with no clear D. Trimming shortened V by 6 bases and J by 1 base, and 11 bases separated the two germline ends. CDR3 length: 14 residues. The germline gives CDR1 SNHLY, CDR2 FYNNEI.